Described below is a single T cell receptor (beta chain) sequence and its context. This entry is derived from a study of T cells in Graves' hyperthyroidism and ophthalmopathy. Amplification yielded TCR beta CDR3 regions, with RNA transcripts as the source. The TCR CDR3 first-round RT-PCR relied on the HTBI primer set. TCRdb processed the multiplex PCR reads anew with MiXCR; each CDR3 protein has one entry. The data contain under 350,000 distinct CDR3 sequences, about 20% of them singletons. V gave up 4 bases and J gave up 0 bases; unmatched junction bases: 14. In germline, CDR1 is SGDLS, CDR2 YYNGEE. The CDR3 is made up of 18 amino acids. Stable Graves' hyperthyroidism denoted no ophthalmopathy progression over 18 months. In patients aged 18 to 65, hyperthyroidism was newly diagnosed, with duration under 2 months. Investigators excluded patients with uncontrolled infection, other autoimmune disease, pregnancy or lactation.

Specimen: blood. V usage is TRBV9 and J usage is TRBJ2-5, with 8 bases identical to TRBD1. This TCR derives from a woman between 50 and 59 years old with Graves' hyperthyroidism. The CDR3 DNA reads TGTGCCAGCAGCCCTACGCTTTTGCAGGGGGCGAACCAAGAGACCCAGTACTTC. It codes for CASSPTLLQGANQETQYF.